The TCR beta chain described here comes from a study of shared clonotypes between healthy human individuals. The overall study: Donor ages ranged 18 to 49 years: a couple of women, a few men.

Broader study findings: Having only a few donors restricted how much genetic and exposure-history diversity was captured.

This clone was detected once. No antigen is known for it. Every subset had its genomic DNA shared out evenly among several immunoSEQ plates. How the authors handled the data: From ImmunoSEQ came sequences covering only the junction and carrying no quality scores, so filtering differed. Clones were sequenced by immunoSEQ multiplex PCR, and TCRdb holds only the in-frame ones, with some missing. The V and J calls and clone size are taken from that table; D and trimming were inferred from the DNA. The table has some 600,000 clones, 95% to 96% seen once. V shed 3 bases and J shed 0 bases, with 21 bases lying between them. The CDR3 extends over 19 amino acids. Per germline, CDR1 KGHSH and CDR2 LQKENI. The naive CD8 subset, CD45RO-negative cells positively selected for CCR7, excluded terminally differentiated effector memory CD45RA+ cells.

The receptor comes from a young woman in good health. The rearrangement uses TRBV18 and TRBJ1-5; D is ambiguous. The sample consisted of naive CD8+ T cells sorted from blood. The CDR3 sequence is CASSPISPVRPYSNQPQHF. The CDR3 coding sequence is TGTGCCAGCTCACCGATATCCCCGGTACGGCCGTATAGCAATCAGCCCCAGCATTTT.